A selection of T cell receptor beta chains follows, all from one sample in a study of blood T cells in healthy people across ages. TCRdb passed the 5' RACE reads through MiXCR, listing each CDR3 protein once. In the table there are about 1.1 million distinct CDR3 sequences, roughly two fifths of which are singletons. The sample comprised blood. All receptors come from a man between 18 and 35 years old in good health. The CDR3 runs from the conserved cysteine through the conserved F or W. The D gene is left open where the match is weak. Rows may omit the clone size; those that give it use once, few, many or a size class.

NA,many,TRBJ1-2,TRBV7-2,TGTGCCAGCAGCTTAGACCCACAGGGCTACTATGGCTACACCTTC,CASSLDPQGYYGYTF
NA,NA,TRBJ2-7,TRBV5-1,TGCGCCAGCAGCTTGGGGCCGGCCTCCTACGAGCAGTACTTC,CASSLGPASYEQYF
NA,few,TRBJ1-2,TRBV6-1,TGTGCCAGCAGTGATTTACAGGGCCATGGGTATGGCTACACCTTC,CASSDLQGHGYGYTF
NA,NA,TRBJ2-4,TRBV4-1,TGCGCCAGCAGCCACCGGACAGACGCCAAAAACATTCAGTACTTC,CASSHRTDAKNIQYF
NA,few,TRBJ2-5,TRBV15,TGTGCCACCAGCAGAGATAAGTACAGGGTTTGGGAGACCCAGTACTTC,CATSRDKYRVWETQYF
TRBD1,few,TRBJ1-2,TRBV20-1,TGCAGTGCTGGACAGCCGGAACAGGGGGCGGAGGGCTACACCTTC,CSAGQPEQGAEGYTF
NA,few,TRBJ1-1,TRBV19,TGTGCTAGTAGTATAGGACCGCCCACTGAAGCTTTCTTT,CASSIGPPTEAFF
TRBD1,many,TRBJ2-5,TRBV4-3,TGCGCCAGCAGCCAAGATACAGGGACAGGAGAGACCCAGTACTTC,CASSQDTGTGETQYF
NA,few,TRBJ1-5,TRBV4-2,TGTGCCAGCAGCCTTACCGGGACGATCAATCAGCCCCAGCATTTT,CASSLTGTINQPQHF
NA,NA,TRBJ1-2,TRBV4-3,TGCGCCAGCAGCCACCGAAAAGTTAACTATGGCTACACCTTC,CASSHRKVNYGYTF
NA,NA,TRBJ2-5,TRBV5-1,TGCGCCAGCAGCTTGTTGATATCGGACGGCGAAGAGACCCAGTACTTC,CASSLLISDGEETQYF
NA,NA,TRBJ2-7,TRBV6-5,TGTGCCAGCAGACAGGGACAATACTACGAGCAGTACTTC,CASRQGQYYEQYF
NA,few,TRBJ2-1,TRBV6-4,TGTGCCAGCAGTGACTCCGGACACACATACAATGAGCAGTTCTTC,CASSDSGHTYNEQFF
NA,few,TRBJ2-3,TRBV9,TGTGCCAGCAGCGCGGGGGGACAGCCCGCTAGCACAGATACGCAGTATTTT,CASSAGGQPASTDTQYF
TRBD1,NA,TRBJ1-1,TRBV12-3/TRBV12-4,TGTGCCAGCAGACGACAGGGCGAACGTGAAGCTTTCTTT,CASRRQGEREAFF
NA,NA,TRBJ1-2,TRBV29-1,TGCAGCGACAGGGACGTTTCGCGTGGCTACACCTTC,CSDRDVSRGYTF
TRBD2,NA,TRBJ2-3,TRBV3-1,TGTGCCAGCAGCCAAGATCCGCAAACTAGCGGGGGCACAGATACGCAGTATTTT,CASSQDPQTSGGTDTQYF
NA,NA,TRBJ2-1,TRBV10-3,TGTGCCATCCAGGACCCGCGTCTAGCCAGTGAGCAGTTCTTC,CAIQDPRLASEQFF
NA,NA,TRBJ1-1,TRBV7-3,TGTGCCAGCAGCCACACAGGGATGAACACTGAAGCTTTCTTT,CASSHTGMNTEAFF
TRBD1,NA,TRBJ2-3,TRBV4-3,TGCGCCAGCAGCCAAGACCCCCGGGACAGGGCTAGTGATACGCAGTATTTT,CASSQDPRDRASDTQYF
NA,NA,TRBJ1-6,TRBV20-1,TGCAGTGCTAGGGACAGTAGTAATTCACCCCCCCACTTT,CSARDSSNSPPHF
TRBD1,few,TRBJ1-5,TRBV28,TGTGCCAGCAGTTTATACCTAGCTAGGGACAGGGGGGTTCAGCCCCAGCATTTT,CASSLYLARDRGVQPQHF
NA,few,TRBJ2-4,TRBV27,TGTGCCAGCAGTTTAGGCCGGCTAGCCAAAAACATTCAGTACTTC,CASSLGRLAKNIQYF
TRBD1,few,TRBJ2-4,TRBV4-1,TGCGCCAGCAGCCAAGATCCGCAGGGGGCTGCCAAAAACATTCAGTACTTC,CASSQDPQGAAKNIQYF
TRBD1,NA,TRBJ2-7,TRBV5-1,TGCGCCAGCAGCTTGGCCGGGGACAGGCTCGTCTACGAGCAGTACTTC,CASSLAGDRLVYEQYF
NA,many,TRBJ1-5,TRBV4-1,TGCGCCAGCAGCCAAGGACAGTCATATCAGCCCCAGCATTTT,CASSQGQSYQPQHF
TRBD1,NA,TRBJ1-1,TRBV7-2,TGTGCCAGCAGCTTAGACCGGGACAGACTAAACACTGAAGCTTTCTTT,CASSLDRDRLNTEAFF
TRBD2,few,TRBJ2-3,TRBV25-1,TGTGCCAGCGGAGGATGGAATAGCGGGGGGGCTACAGATACGCAGTATTTT,CASGGWNSGGATDTQYF
NA,NA,TRBJ2-3,TRBV7-2,TGTGCCAGCAGAACAAGTGCAGATACGCAGTATTTT,CASRTSADTQYF
NA,NA,TRBJ2-1,TRBV18,TGTGCCAGCGCACCGTTAGACAGTACCCAGTTCTTC,CASAPLDSTQFF
NA,NA,TRBJ1-5,TRBV28,TGTGTCAGCAGTTCCCGCAGGGAGAGCAATCAGCCCCAGCATTTT,CVSSSRRESNQPQHF